A selection of T cell receptor beta chains follows, all from one sample in a study of blood T cell repertoires in COVID-19. The method was immunoSEQ multiplex PCR; TCRdb's version includes in-frame clones alone and lacks a portion of them. The sample yields tens of thousands of clones, about 91% seen once. The sample taken for sequencing was peripheral blood. Receptors were obtained from an older woman with COVID-19, enrolled during active disease. Each CDR3 is given with its conserved first and last residue. The order of the fields is CDR3 DNA, CDR3 protein, clone size, V gene, J gene, D gene. A D gene is named only where the DNA matches it firmly. Rows give clone size only sometimes, using once, few, many, or a class for an expanded clone.

TGTGCCAGCAGGCCCATAGTCGCGGGAGCCGGAAACACCATATATTTT	CASRPIVAGAGNTIYF	NA	TRBV7-2	TRBJ1-3	NA
TGTGCCAGCAGCCCAACGACAGACTACCAAGAGACCCAGTACTTC	CASSPTTDYQETQYF	few	TRBV7-2	TRBJ2-5	NA
TGTGCCAGCAGTGACTCGACAGGGGGCGCAGATACGCAGTATTTT	CASSDSTGGADTQYF	NA	TRBV6-4	TRBJ2-3	TRBD1
TGCGCCAGCAGCCAAGTAAAGGAGAGAGAGTCCTCTGGAAACACCATATATTTT	CASSQVKERESSGNTIYF	NA	TRBV4-1	TRBJ1-3	NA
TGTGCCAGCAGTTCTGGACAGGGAGGTAATTCACCCCTCCACTTT	CASSSGQGGNSPLHF	NA	TRBV28	TRBJ1-6	TRBD1
TGTGCCAGCAGCTTGACTAGCGGCTACACAGATACGCAGTATTTT	CASSLTSGYTDTQYF	once	TRBV3-1/TRBV3-2	TRBJ2-3	TRBD2
TGTGCCAGCAGCACCGGACAGGGGGCTGGGGCTTTCTTT	CASSTGQGAGAFF	NA	TRBV11-3	TRBJ1-1	TRBD1
TGTGCCAGCAGCTTAGAAGGAGCCCGGTTGGCTTTCTTT	CASSLEGARLAFF	NA	TRBV11-3	TRBJ1-1	NA
TGTGCCAGCAGTGATCGGCAGGGGGCAGGGTATGGCTACACCTTC	CASSDRQGAGYGYTF	NA	TRBV2	TRBJ1-2	TRBD1
TGTGCCAGCAGTACCGGGACAGGGGGACTGGGAGCTTTCTTT	CASSTGTGGLGAFF	NA	TRBV5-5	TRBJ1-1	TRBD1
TGTGCCAGCAGCTTAAGGAGGGAGGCACCCCTCCACTTT	CASSLRREAPLHF	NA	TRBV7-2	TRBJ1-6	NA
TGTGCCAGCAGCCGCCGGGACAGGGAAGAGACCCAGTACTTC	CASSRRDREETQYF	NA	TRBV11-2	TRBJ2-5	TRBD1
TGTGCCACCTCCCCTTTTGAGGGTTCCTACGAGCAGTACTTC	CATSPFEGSYEQYF	NA	TRBV7-9	TRBJ2-7	NA
TGTGCCAGCAGTGAAATGAGCGGGAGTAGAGGCTACGAGCAGTACTTC	CASSEMSGSRGYEQYF	NA	TRBV6-1	TRBJ2-7	TRBD2
TGTGCCAGCAGTGCGACAAGTAGCAATCAGCCCCAGCATTTT	CASSATSSNQPQHF	NA	TRBV25-1	TRBJ1-5	NA
TGTGCCAGCAGCTTAGGACAGGCCACTGAAGCTTTCTTT	CASSLGQATEAFF	NA	TRBV7-2	TRBJ1-1	NA
TGTGCCAACGGACAGGGTGGTCAGCCCCAGCATTTT	CANGQGGQPQHF	NA	TRBV6-5	TRBJ1-5	TRBD1
TGTGCCAGCAGCTTATCGGACTCTTCGCGCAATGAGCAGTTCTTC	CASSLSDSSRNEQFF	few	TRBV7-9	TRBJ2-1	NA
TGTGCTAGTGTCCCCGATCTTGACTTGGAGACCCAGTACTTC	CASVPDLDLETQYF	NA	TRBV12-5	TRBJ2-5	NA
TGTGCCAGCAGTTTAGGCGGGAGCTCCTACAATGAGCAGTTCTTC	CASSLGGSSYNEQFF	NA	TRBV27	TRBJ2-1	TRBD2
TGTGCCAGCAGCCCGACAGGGGATGTGAATTCACCCCTCCACTTT	CASSPTGDVNSPLHF	NA	TRBV3-1/TRBV3-2	TRBJ1-6	TRBD1
TGTGCCAGCAGCCGACAGGGTGACTATGGCTACACCTTC	CASSRQGDYGYTF	NA	TRBV7-2	TRBJ1-2	TRBD1
TGCGCCAGCAGCTTGGAGGGGCCTGGGAGCAATCAGCCCCAGCATTTT	CASSLEGPGSNQPQHF	NA	TRBV5-1	TRBJ1-5	NA
TGTGCCAGCAGCCCCCCTAGAGGGACCTACGAGCAGTACTTC	CASSPPRGTYEQYF	NA	TRBV7-9	TRBJ2-7	NA
TGTGCCAGCAGTTACGGGACAGGGGGCACTGAGCAGTTCTTC	CASSYGTGGTEQFF	few	TRBV6-2/TRBV6-3	TRBJ2-1	TRBD1
TGTGCCAGCTCGCCGGGACAGCAAGAAAAACTGTTTTTT	CASSPGQQEKLFF	NA	TRBV18	TRBJ1-4	TRBD1
TGTGCCAGCAGCCACTCGGGTGGGACTAGCGGCTCCTACAATGAGCAGTTCTTC	CASSHSGGTSGSYNEQFF	NA	TRBV14	TRBJ2-1	TRBD2
TGTGCCAGCAGCCCAACCCTTTGGACAGGGCATAACACCGGGGAGCTGTTTTTT	CASSPTLWTGHNTGELFF	NA	TRBV13	TRBJ2-2	TRBD1
TGTGCCAGCAGCCAAGATCACGCCAGGGCAAACACCGGGGAGCTGTTTTTT	CASSQDHARANTGELFF	NA	TRBV4-2	TRBJ2-2	NA
TGCGCCAGCAGCCAAGAGTGGAGTGAGCAGTTCTTC	CASSQEWSEQFF	NA	TRBV4-1	TRBJ2-1	NA
TGTGCCAGCAGCTTGACAGGACACTTCGTTTCTGGGGCCAACGTCCTGACTTTC	CASSLTGHFVSGANVLTF	NA	TRBV5-8	TRBJ2-6	NA
TGTGCCAGCAGCTCAGGGGGACAGGGGATCCACGAGCAGTACTTC	CASSSGGQGIHEQYF	NA	TRBV13	TRBJ2-7	TRBD1
TGTGCCAGCAGTGATGGAAGGGGGCGGAATACGCAGTATTTT	CASSDGRGRNTQYF	NA	TRBV2	TRBJ2-3	TRBD1
TGTGCCAGCAGCTTAGTGGGGCTTAATTCACCCCTCCACTTT	CASSLVGLNSPLHF	NA	TRBV7-9	TRBJ1-6	NA
TGCGCCAGCAGCCCGGGACTAGCATACGAGCAGTACTTC	CASSPGLAYEQYF	once	TRBV4-3	TRBJ2-7	TRBD2
TGTGCCAGCAGCCCCGGACACTCCTACGAGCAGTACTTC	CASSPGHSYEQYF	NA	TRBV12-3/TRBV12-4	TRBJ2-7	NA
TGTGCCAGCAGCCCAGAGGCAGCATTCACAGATACGCAGTATTTT	CASSPEAAFTDTQYF	NA	TRBV7-9	TRBJ2-3	NA
TGTGCCAGCAGCTTAGTCTTTAGTGCAGGGGTAGTCGGGGAGCTGTTTTTT	CASSLVFSAGVVGELFF	few	TRBV7-8	TRBJ2-2	NA
TGCGCCAGCAGCTTGACAGGGGGCCGGACTGAAGCTTTCTTT	CASSLTGGRTEAFF	NA	TRBV5-1	TRBJ1-1	TRBD1
TGTGCCAGCAACTTGGGTGAGGCGAACACTGAAGCTTTCTTT	CASNLGEANTEAFF	NA	TRBV2	TRBJ1-1	NA
TGTGCCAGCAGTGATCCCGATCGGACCGGGGAGCTGTTTTTT	CASSDPDRTGELFF	NA	TRBV2	TRBJ2-2	NA
TGCGCCAGCAGCTTGGAGGGCGGGAGAGTAGATACGCAGTATTTT	CASSLEGGRVDTQYF	NA	TRBV5-1	TRBJ2-3	TRBD2
TGTGCCAGCAGTTACTTCCCCGAGCGGGAGAGGTTCGGAGAGCAGTTCTTC	CASSYFPERERFGEQFF	NA	TRBV6-2/TRBV6-3	TRBJ2-1	TRBD2
TGTGCCAGCAGGGTCGAAAAGGGGTACACCGGGGAGCTGTTTTTT	CASRVEKGYTGELFF	NA	TRBV7-9	TRBJ2-2	NA
TGTGCCAGTAGGCAGGGCGGGGGGAACTATGGCTACACCTTC	CASRQGGGNYGYTF	NA	TRBV19	TRBJ1-2	NA
TGTGCCAGCAGTTTCCACGGGGATGACTATGGCTACACCTTC	CASSFHGDDYGYTF	once	TRBV6-5	TRBJ1-2	NA
TGTGCCAGCAGCTTCCCCTATGACAGGGACGAGCAGTACTTC	CASSFPYDRDEQYF	NA	TRBV7-9	TRBJ2-7	TRBD1